Listed here are 2 T cell receptor beta chains from one sample, sequenced in a study of blood T cells in healthy people across ages. Together with a sample-barcoded 5' primer, a J-beta primer mix was included in a second PCR lasting roughly 6 to 12 cycles. TCRdb reprocessed the 5' RACE reads via MiXCR and lists one record per CDR3 protein. The repertoire holds more than 1.4 million distinct CDR3 sequences, about 40% seen once, with 7.9% in the top ten. Sequenced input: blood. These receptor sequences come from a woman between 18 and 30 years old in good health.

The rearrangement joins TRBV6-1 to TRBJ2-7; unclear D gene. The V gene lost 1 base and the J gene lost 2 bases, with 9 bases spanning the gap. CDR1 and CDR2 (germline): MNHNS, SASEGT. This CDR3 comprises 14 residues. The CDR3: CASSEGGSTYEQYF. CDR3 sequence (DNA): TGTGCCAGCAGTGAAGGGGGTTCAACCTACGAGCAGTACTTC.

This chain links TRBV24-1 with TRBJ2-1, with 9 bases identical to TRBD1. The CDR3 has 14 amino acids. Trimming cost V 6 bases and J 3 bases; bases outside gene matches: 2. In germline, CDR1 is KGHDR, CDR2 SFDVKD. CDR3 sequence reads: CATSRGQGYNEQFF. CDR3 nucleotide sequence: TGTGCCACCAGTCGGGGACAGGGCTACAATGAGCAGTTCTTC.